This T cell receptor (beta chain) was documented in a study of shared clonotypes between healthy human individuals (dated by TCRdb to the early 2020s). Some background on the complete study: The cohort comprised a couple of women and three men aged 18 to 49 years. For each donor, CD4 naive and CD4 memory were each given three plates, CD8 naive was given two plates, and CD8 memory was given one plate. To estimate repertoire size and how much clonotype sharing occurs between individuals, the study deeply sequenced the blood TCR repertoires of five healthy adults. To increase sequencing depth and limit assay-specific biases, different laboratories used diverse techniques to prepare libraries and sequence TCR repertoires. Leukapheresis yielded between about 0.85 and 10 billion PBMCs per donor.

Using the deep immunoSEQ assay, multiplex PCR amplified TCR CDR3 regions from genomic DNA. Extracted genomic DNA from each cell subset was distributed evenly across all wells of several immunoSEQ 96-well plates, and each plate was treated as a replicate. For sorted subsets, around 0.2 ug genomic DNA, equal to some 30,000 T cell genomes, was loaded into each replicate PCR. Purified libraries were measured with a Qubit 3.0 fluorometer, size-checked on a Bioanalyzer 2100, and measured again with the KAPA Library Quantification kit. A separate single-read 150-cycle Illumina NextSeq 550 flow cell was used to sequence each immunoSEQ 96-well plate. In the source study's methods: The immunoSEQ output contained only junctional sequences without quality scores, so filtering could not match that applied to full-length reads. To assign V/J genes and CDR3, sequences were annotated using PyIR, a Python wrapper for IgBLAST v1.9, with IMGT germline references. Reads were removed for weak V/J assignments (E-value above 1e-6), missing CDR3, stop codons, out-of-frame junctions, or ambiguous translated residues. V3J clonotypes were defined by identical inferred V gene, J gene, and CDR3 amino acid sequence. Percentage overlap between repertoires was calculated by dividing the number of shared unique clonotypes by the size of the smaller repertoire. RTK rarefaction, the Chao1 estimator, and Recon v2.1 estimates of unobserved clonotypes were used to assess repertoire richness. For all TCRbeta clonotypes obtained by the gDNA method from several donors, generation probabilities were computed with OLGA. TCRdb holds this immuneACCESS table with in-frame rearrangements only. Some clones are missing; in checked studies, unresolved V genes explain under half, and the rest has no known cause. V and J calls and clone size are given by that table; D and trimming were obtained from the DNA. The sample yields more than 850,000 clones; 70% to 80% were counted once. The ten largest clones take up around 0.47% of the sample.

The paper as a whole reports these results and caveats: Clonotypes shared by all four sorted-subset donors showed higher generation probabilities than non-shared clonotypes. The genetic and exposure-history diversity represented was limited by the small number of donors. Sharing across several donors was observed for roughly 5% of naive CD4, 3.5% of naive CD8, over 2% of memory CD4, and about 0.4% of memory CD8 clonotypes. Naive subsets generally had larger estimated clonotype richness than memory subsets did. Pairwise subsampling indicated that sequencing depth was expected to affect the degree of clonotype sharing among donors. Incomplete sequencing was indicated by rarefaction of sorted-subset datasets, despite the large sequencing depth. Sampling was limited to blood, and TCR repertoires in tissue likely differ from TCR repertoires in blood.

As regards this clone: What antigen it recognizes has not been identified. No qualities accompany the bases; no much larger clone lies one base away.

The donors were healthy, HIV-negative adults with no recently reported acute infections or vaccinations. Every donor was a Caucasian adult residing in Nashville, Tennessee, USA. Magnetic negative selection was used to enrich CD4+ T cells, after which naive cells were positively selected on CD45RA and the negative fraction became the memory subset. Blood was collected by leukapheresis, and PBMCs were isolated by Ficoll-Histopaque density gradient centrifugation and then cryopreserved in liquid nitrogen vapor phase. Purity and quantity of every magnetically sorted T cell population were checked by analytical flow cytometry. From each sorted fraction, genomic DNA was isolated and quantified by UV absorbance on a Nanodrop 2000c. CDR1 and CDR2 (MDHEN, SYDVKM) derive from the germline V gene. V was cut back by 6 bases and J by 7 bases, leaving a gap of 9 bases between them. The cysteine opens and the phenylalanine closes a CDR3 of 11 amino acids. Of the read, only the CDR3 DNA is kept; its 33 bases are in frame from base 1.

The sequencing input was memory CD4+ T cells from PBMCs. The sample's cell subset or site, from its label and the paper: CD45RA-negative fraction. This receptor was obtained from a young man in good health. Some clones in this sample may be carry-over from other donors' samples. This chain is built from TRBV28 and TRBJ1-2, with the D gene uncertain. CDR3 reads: CASSSRSGYTF. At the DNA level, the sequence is TGTGCCAGCAGCTCCAGGAGTGGCTACACCTTC.